These T cell receptor beta chains were read from a single sample in a study of cytomegalovirus exposure and HLA in healthy donors. The method was immunoSEQ multiplex PCR; TCRdb's version includes in-frame clones alone and lacks a portion of them. The repertoire table contains roughly 120,000 clones. Sequencing used PBMCs. Receptor source: a man aged 18-30 years in good health and CMV-seronegative. The conserved cysteine and the conserved F or W are not part of the CDR3 here.

v_call,cdr3_aa
TRBV10-3,ASGQANTGELF
TRBV10-2,ASSETGVGPEQY
TRBV7-9,ASSVRTGQETQY
TRBV5-5,ASSSPDRGSGQPQH
TRBV19,ASSFGPYTEAF
TRBV5-1,ASSWGQLNTEAF
TRBV5-6,ASSRQSGELF
TRBV30,AWSVQTGGEQY
TRBV6-5,ASSYSALADTQY
TRBV30,AWSVVDSNQPQH
TRBV5-4,ASSFTGGAEAF
TRBV6-7,ASSYPLDTHSYEQY
TRBV5-1,ASSLYRDNTEAF
TRBV14,ASSQDPGETQY
TRBV5-1,ASSPGQGTTEAF
TRBV7-3,ASSREGAGAF
TRBV18,ASSTKTVGQTSSYNSPLH
TRBV13,ASSFGGKTQY
TRBV7-8,ASSSLSGIRDTEAF
TRBV7-6,ASSLGQGRTGELF
TRBV29-1,SVGAPGQGTTDTQY
TRBV19,ASSPPPGQPYGYT
TRBV6-5,ASSYRDKTGRAF
TRBV5-1,ASSLSEVLATEAF
TRBV7-3,ASSLMGLAGASTDTQY
TRBV9,ASTPGKYNSPLH
TRBV9,ASSVPGARGYT
TRBV19,ASSRGQSPYEQY
TRBV6-5,ASSFKSSYNEQF
TRBV5-4,ASSPDRNNYGYT
TRBV19,ASSIGLDYEQY
TRBV6-1,ASSTTGFGDGRQY
TRBV7-8,ASSLAGAGGQY
TRBV9,ASATGGTNTGELF
TRBV11-2,ASSFRAEPSYNEQF